The source of this T cell receptor (beta chain) is a study of blood T cell repertoires in COVID-19. Study context: The samples span acute and convalescent COVID-19 from the United States, Italy and Spain.

Libraries were prepared by immunoSEQ multiplex PCR; TCRdb keeps only in-frame clonotypes and omits some of them. The table records 150,000 to 160,000 clones, approximately 80% of them present only once. Trimming removed 3 bases from V and 3 bases from J, with 15 bases in between. This CDR3 is built from 16 residues. CDR1 and CDR2 from the germline V gene are KGHSH and LQKENI. The J gene is TRBJ2-1, the V gene TRBV18; perhaps TRBD1 as D (5 bases). The sequenced sample consisted of peripheral blood. This TCR came from a woman between 55 and 75 years old with acute or convalescent COVID-19. The CDR3 protein is CASSPIGASDYNEQFF. The CDR3 DNA sequence: TGTGCCAGCTCACCTATAGGGGCCAGCGACTACAATGAGCAGTTCTTC.